This T cell receptor beta chain was recorded in a study of blood T cell repertoires in COVID-19. Study background: COVID-19 samples from acute and convalescent phases originated in the United States, Italy and Spain. T cells, B-cell-depleted T cells, or PBMCs provided the cDNA or gDNA that served as material.

The CDR3 spans 15 residues. V shed 2 bases and J 4 bases; nucleotides not matched to a gene: 3. Germline CDR1 SEHNR, CDR2 FQNEAQ (reference sequence). Per the original data handling: Reference gene primers were amplified, and this amplification served to estimate nucleated cell counts. Some clones are missing from TCRdb's copy, which holds only in-frame ones; the method was immunoSEQ multiplex PCR. Clone size and V and J calls were adopted from that table, with D and trimming inferred from the DNA. The sample carries about 55,000 clones, roughly 84% recorded once. The sample was peripheral blood. This clonotype was sampled from a human donor with active COVID-19. The donor label of this sample is uncertain. V is TRBV7-9 and J is TRBJ2-2; 8 bases map to TRBD1. CDR3 loop: CASSLQGASTGELFF. The CDR3 DNA reads as TGTGCCAGCAGCTTACAGGGGGCCAGCACCGGGGAGCTGTTTTTT.